The clone carrying this T cell receptor (beta chain) was found many times. Germline CDR1 reads MDHEN; CDR2 reads SYDVKM. The CDR3 runs to 15 residues. With 5 bases removed from V and 0 bases from J, the gap between germline ends came to 11 bases. The data originate from a study of T-cell reconstitution after alpha-beta-depleted transplantation in children. Preparation of the TCRbeta library was carried out with unique molecular identifiers. TCRdb processed the PCR reads anew with MiXCR; each CDR3 protein has one entry. The table has 350,000 to 450,000 distinct CDR3 sequences, roughly 14% seen once; the top ten hold 4.3%.

The source was PBMCs, collected from the stem cell graft. This sequence was found in a human donor who donated a stem cell graft to a child with Fanconi anemia. The V call is TRBV28, the J call TRBJ2-1; weak D call: TRBD1 (5 bases). CDR3 sequence reads: CASSGMGPSYNEQFF. The CDR3 bases are TGTGCCAGCAGTGGTATGGGGCCCTCCTACAATGAGCAGTTCTTC.